What follows is one T cell receptor (beta chain) and its context. Its antigen is currently unknown. CDR1 is MNHEY and CDR2 is SVGAGI in the germline V gene. The CDR3 sequence is 14 residues long. The V gene end was trimmed by 8 bases and the J gene end by 0 bases; junction bases not matched to a gene: 7. This sample stems from a study of shared clonotypes between healthy human individuals. The authors split each subset's genomic DNA evenly across several immunoSEQ plates. Measured with immunoSEQ multiplex PCR; TCRdb has only the in-frame clones, and not every one. This table has 600,000 to 750,000 clones, more than 70% appearing once. Regarding the study as a whole: An anticipated effect of sequencing depth on clonotype sharing among donors was recognized. Rarefaction indicated that sorted-subset sequencing remained incomplete although depth was large.

The specimen sequenced was memory CD4+ T cells sorted from blood. Subset denoted: CD45RA-negative fraction. The clonotype originates from a woman under 40 in good health. The V gene is TRBV6-5, the J gene TRBJ2-7; 7 positions agree with TRBD1. The CDR3 spells CASGRDSTSYEQYF. The CDR3 DNA sequence: TGTGCCAGCGGAAGGGACAGTACCTCCTACGAGCAGTACTTC.